The rows below give T cell receptor beta chains drawn from one sample of a study of post-analysis software for immune sequencing data. TCRdb reprocessed the PCR reads with MiXCR, giving one entry per CDR3 protein. The repertoire holds around 400,000 distinct CDR3 sequences, with roughly 30% as singletons. Sample: blood. The origin of the receptors is a girl between 10 and 17 years old with multiple sclerosis. CDR3s include the opening cysteine and the closing phenylalanine or tryptophan. The D gene is left open where the match is weak. For some rows the clone size is stated as once, few or many, or as a class when expanded; others skip it.

d_call j_call cdr3_length clone_size v_call cdr3_nt cdr3_aa
TRBD1 TRBJ1-6 14 . TRBV20-1 TGCAGTGCTAGAAGACAGGGGGAGATGTCACCCCTCCACTTT CSARRQGEMSPLHF
. TRBJ1-4 13 . TRBV25-1 TGTGCCAGCAGTGAAGGAGCAGATGAAAAACTGTTTTTT CASSEGADEKLFF
TRBD1 TRBJ1-6 13 few TRBV6-4 TGTGCCAGCAGTGGACAGGGGGATTCACCCCTCCACTTT CASSGQGDSPLHF
. TRBJ2-1 15 . TRBV7-2 TGTGCCAGCAGCCCGGAGTACAGCTCCTACAATGAGCAGTTCTTC CASSPEYSSYNEQFF
TRBD1 TRBJ2-2 18 . TRBV18 TGTGCCAGCTCACCTTCGACAGGGTCGGTTTGGGACACCGGGGAGCTGTTTTTT CASSPSTGSVWDTGELFF
. TRBJ1-1 19 few TRBV12-3/TRBV12-4 TGTGCCAGCAGTTTAGTTGGGTGGCCGGGTAGGGTTTGGGACACTGAAGCTTTCTTT CASSLVGWPGRVWDTEAFF
. TRBJ1-1 14 once TRBV13 TGTGCCAGCAGCTACCGGGGGCCTGACACTGAAGCTTTCTTT CASSYRGPDTEAFF
. TRBJ2-1 15 many TRBV27 TGTGCCAGCAGTTTATATGGGGTGTGGGACAATGAGCAGTTCTTC CASSLYGVWDNEQFF
. TRBJ2-7 14 . TRBV6-6 TGTGCCAGCACTTCTAGGCTGCAATCCTACGAGCAGTACTTC CASTSRLQSYEQYF
. TRBJ2-5 15 . TRBV7-9 TGTGCCAGCAGCTTCCTTCTGGGGCAACAAGAGACCCAGTACTTC CASSFLLGQQETQYF
. TRBJ1-2 15 few TRBV5-1 TGCGCCAGCAGCTTGGAGGGGGGACGAAACTATGGCTACACCTTC CASSLEGGRNYGYTF
TRBD2 TRBJ2-5 17 . TRBV7-8 TGTGCCAGCAGCCGAACCGGGACTAGCGGTTTACAAGAGACCCAGTACTTC CASSRTGTSGLQETQYF
. TRBJ1-1 13 . TRBV15 TGTGCCACCAGCAAGACCGTGAACACTGAAGCTTTCTTT CATSKTVNTEAFF
. TRBJ1-3 14 . TRBV5-1 TGCGCCAGCAGCTTGCCAGGGGAAGGAAACACCATATATTTT CASSLPGEGNTIYF
TRBD1 TRBJ2-3 14 . TRBV27 TGTGCCAGCAGATTGACAGGGATCACAGATACGCAGTATTTT CASRLTGITDTQYF
. TRBJ2-7 13 . TRBV20-1 TGCAGTGCTACTAGGGACAATGGGTACGAGCAGTACTTC CSATRDNGYEQYF
. TRBJ2-5 14 . TRBV6-5 TGTGCCAGCAGTTACGGCTGGATGGGAGAGACCCAGTACTTC CASSYGWMGETQYF
TRBD2 TRBJ2-1 16 . TRBV20-1 TGCAGTGCTAGAGGGGCGAGCGGGGCACTATACAATGAGCAGTTCTTC CSARGASGALYNEQFF
TRBD2 TRBJ2-5 14 . TRBV5-1 TGCGCCAGCAGCCTAGCGGGGTCCAACAATGAGCAGTACTTC CASSLAGSNNEQYF
. TRBJ2-7 15 few TRBV18 TGTGCCAGCTCACAGGATCAGGTACGCTCTGACGAGCAGTACTTC CASSQDQVRSDEQYF
. TRBJ2-2 14 . TRBV12-3/TRBV12-4 TGTGCCAGCGGGGTAGACGGGAACACCGGGGAGCTGTTTTTT CASGVDGNTGELFF
. TRBJ1-1 16 . TRBV10-3 TGTGCCATCAGTGAGTCAGCTGGCAGTTTAGGCACTGAAGCTTTCTTT CAISESAGSLGTEAFF
TRBD2 TRBJ2-1 16 . TRBV6-6 TGTGCCAGCAGTTACCCGGCCGGGACTAGCGGGGTTGAGCAGTTCTTC CASSYPAGTSGVEQFF
TRBD1 TRBJ2-6 17 . TRBV9 TGTGCCAGCAGCCTAGGGACAGGGGGCTCTGGGGCCAACGTCCTGACTTTC CASSLGTGGSGANVLTF
. TRBJ1-2 14 . TRBV10-2 TGCGCCAGCAGTGGGGGAGCTGGCGCTTATGGCTACACCTTC CASSGGAGAYGYTF
TRBD2 TRBJ2-5 15 . TRBV20-1 TGCAGTGCTAGACCCGCGGGGGGGCCCGAGGAGACCCAGTACTTC CSARPAGGPEETQYF